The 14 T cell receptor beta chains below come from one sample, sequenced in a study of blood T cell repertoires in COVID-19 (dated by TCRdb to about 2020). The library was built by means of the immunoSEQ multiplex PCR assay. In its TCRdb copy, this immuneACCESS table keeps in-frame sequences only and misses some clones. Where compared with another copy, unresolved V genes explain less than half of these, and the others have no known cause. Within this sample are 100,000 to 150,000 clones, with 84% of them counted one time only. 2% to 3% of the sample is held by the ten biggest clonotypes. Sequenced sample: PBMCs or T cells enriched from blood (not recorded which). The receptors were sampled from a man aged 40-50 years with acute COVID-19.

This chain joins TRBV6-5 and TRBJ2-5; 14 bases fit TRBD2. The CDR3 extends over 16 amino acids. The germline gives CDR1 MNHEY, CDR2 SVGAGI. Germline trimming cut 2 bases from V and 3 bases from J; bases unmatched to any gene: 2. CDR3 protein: CASSYGLAGGEETQYF. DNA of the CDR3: TGTGCCAGCAGTTACGGACTAGCGGGGGGTGAAGAGACCCAGTACTTC.

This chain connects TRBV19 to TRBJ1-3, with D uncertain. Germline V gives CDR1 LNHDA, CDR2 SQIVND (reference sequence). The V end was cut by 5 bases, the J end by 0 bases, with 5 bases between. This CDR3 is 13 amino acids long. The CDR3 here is CASSVSSGNTIYF. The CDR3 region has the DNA TGTGCCAGTAGTGTCAGCTCTGGAAACACCATATATTTT.

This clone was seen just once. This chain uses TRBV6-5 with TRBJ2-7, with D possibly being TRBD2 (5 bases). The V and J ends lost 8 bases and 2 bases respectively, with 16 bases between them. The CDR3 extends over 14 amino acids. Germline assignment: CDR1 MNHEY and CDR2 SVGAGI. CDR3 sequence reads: CASSWTFDTYEQYF. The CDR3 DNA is TGTGCCAGCTCCTGGACTTTCGATACCTACGAGCAGTACTTC.

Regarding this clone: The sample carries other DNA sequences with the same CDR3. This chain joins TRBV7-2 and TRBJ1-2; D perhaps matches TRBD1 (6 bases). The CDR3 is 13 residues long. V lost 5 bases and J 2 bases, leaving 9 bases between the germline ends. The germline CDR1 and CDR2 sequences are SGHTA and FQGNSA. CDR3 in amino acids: CASSPGQNYGYTF. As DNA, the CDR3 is TGTGCCAGCAGCCCAGGACAGAACTATGGCTACACCTTC.

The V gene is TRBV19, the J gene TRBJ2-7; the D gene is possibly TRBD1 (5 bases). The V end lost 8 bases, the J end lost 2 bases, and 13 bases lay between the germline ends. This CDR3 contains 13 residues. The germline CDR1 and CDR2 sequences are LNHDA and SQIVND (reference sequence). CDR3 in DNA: TGTGCCAGTTGGGGCGGCCGGACCTACGAGCAGTACTTC. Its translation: CASWGGRTYEQYF.

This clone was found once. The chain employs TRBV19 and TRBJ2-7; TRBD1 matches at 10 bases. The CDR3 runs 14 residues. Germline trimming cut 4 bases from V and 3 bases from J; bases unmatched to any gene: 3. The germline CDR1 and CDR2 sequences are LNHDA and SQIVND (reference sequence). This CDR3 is CASSTGQGVYEQYF. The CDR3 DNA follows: TGTGCCAGTAGTACCGGACAGGGGGTCTACGAGCAGTACTTC.

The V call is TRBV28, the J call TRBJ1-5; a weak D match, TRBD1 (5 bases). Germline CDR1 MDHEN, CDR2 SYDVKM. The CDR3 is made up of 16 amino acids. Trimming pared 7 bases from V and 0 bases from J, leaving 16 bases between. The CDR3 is CASKRGEGISNQPQHF. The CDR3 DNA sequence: TGTGCCAGCAAAAGAGGGGAGGGGATTAGCAATCAGCCCCAGCATTTT.

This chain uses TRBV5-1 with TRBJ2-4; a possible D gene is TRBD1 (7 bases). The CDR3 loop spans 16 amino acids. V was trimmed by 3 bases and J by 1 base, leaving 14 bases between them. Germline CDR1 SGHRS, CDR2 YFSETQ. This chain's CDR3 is CASSSQGGTAKNIQYF. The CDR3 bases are TGCGCCAGCAGCTCTCAGGGGGGCACGGCCAAAAACATTCAGTACTTC.

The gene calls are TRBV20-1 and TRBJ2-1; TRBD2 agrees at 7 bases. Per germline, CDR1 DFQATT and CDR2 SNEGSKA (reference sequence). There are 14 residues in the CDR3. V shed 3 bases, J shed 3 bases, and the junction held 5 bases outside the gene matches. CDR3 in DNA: TGCAGTGCTAGTAGAGCGGGAATCTACAATGAGCAGTTCTTC. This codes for CSASRAGIYNEQFF.

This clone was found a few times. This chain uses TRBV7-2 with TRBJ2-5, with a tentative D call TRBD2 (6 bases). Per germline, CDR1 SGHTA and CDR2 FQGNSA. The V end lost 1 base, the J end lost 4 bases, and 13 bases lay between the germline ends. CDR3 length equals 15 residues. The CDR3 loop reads CASSLVGRGGETQYF. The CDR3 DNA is TGTGCCAGCAGCTTAGTAGGGCGGGGCGGAGAGACCCAGTACTTC.

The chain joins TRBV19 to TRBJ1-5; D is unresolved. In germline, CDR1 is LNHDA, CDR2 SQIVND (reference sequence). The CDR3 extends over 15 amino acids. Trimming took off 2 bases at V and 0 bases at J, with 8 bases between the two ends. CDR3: CASSIKTGSNQPQHF. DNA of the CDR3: TGTGCCAGTAGTATAAAAACGGGTAGCAATCAGCCCCAGCATTTT.

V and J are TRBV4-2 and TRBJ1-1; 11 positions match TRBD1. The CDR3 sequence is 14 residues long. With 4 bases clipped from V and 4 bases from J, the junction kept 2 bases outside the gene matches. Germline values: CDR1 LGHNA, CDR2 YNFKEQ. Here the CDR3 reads CASSRGTGGTEAFF. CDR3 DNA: TGTGCCAGCAGCCGCGGGACAGGGGGCACTGAAGCTTTCTTT.

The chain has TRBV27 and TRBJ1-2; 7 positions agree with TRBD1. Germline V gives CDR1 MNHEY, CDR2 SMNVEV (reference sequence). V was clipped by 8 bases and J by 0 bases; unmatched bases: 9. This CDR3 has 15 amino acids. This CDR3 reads CASGRTGPTNYGYTF. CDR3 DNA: TGTGCCAGCGGACGGACAGGACCTACTAACTATGGCTACACCTTC.

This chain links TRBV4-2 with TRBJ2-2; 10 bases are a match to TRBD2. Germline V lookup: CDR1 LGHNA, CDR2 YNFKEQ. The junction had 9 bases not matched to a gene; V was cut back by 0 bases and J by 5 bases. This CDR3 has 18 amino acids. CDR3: CASSQDLSGGSGTGELFF. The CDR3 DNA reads TGTGCCAGCAGCCAAGATCTTAGCGGGGGGTCGGGGACCGGGGAGCTGTTTTTT.